Sequencing of this TCR beta chain was carried out in a study of identical twins. Overall study findings and caveats: The abundant beta clonotypes from cord blood had fewer insertions, and memory repertoires had none of this. Within monozygotic twins, out-of-frame TCR alpha sharing was underestimated by the models. Low generation-probability sequences were in excess among twin-shared out-of-frame alpha sequences. For zero-insertion analyses, partial confounding could come from invariant MAIT and iNKT cells.

In TCRdb, the 5' RACE reads were re-called with MiXCR into one record per CDR3 protein. The repertoire consists of 1.5 million to 2 million distinct CDR3 sequences, with 32% occurring once and the leading ten covering 0.27%. In regard to this clonotype: Antigen: not known.

From germline, CDR1 is SQVTM and CDR2 ANQGSEA. With V trimmed by 5 bases and J by 6 bases, 9 bases remained unmatched. The CDR3 runs 16 residues. The source is a newborn girl in good health. Sample: cord blood. J is TRBJ2-1 and V is TRBV29-1; TRBD2 matches 14 bases. CDR3 sequence (DNA): TGCAGCGTTCCCAGACTAGCGGGGGGGCCTAGCAATGAGCAGTTCTTC. As protein: CSVPRLAGGPSNEQFF.